What follows are 19 T cell receptor beta chains derived from one specimen sequenced in a study of CD8+ T cells in alopecia areata. As to treatment: oral pan-JAK inhibitor, 5-10 mg twice daily. TCR sequencing used cDNA made by reverse transcription of extracted RNA. Clones were sequenced by immunoSEQ multiplex PCR, and TCRdb holds only the in-frame ones, with some missing. The sample holds about 110,000 clones, less than 75% seen once. The source material was CD8+ T cells sorted from blood, sampled at week 24, from a patient treated with tofacitinib. The receptors stem from a human donor with alopecia areata.

This clone was counted only a few times. Compared with germline, one end of the junction differs, possibly owing to a read error. The chain carries TRBV11-2 and TRBJ2-1; either TRBD1 or TRBD2 may fit D (5 bases each). The CDR3 sequence is 18 residues long. The germline V gene encodes CDR1 SGHAT and CDR2 FQNNGV. Here the CDR3 DNA reads TGTGCCAGCAGTTTAGGGTTCGGGGCTTCGAGCTCCTACAATGAGCAGTTCTTC. The encoded protein is CASSLGFGASSSYNEQFF.

The chain combines TRBV5-6 with TRBJ2-7; perhaps TRBD2 as D (6 bases). CDR3 length equals 14 residues. Germline V CDR1 and CDR2: SGHDT, YYEEEE. V was cut by 4 bases and J by 2 bases, with 13 bases left in between. The CDR3 sequence is CASSAGPGAYEQYF. The CDR3 DNA reads TGTGCCAGCAGCGCGGGACCCGGGGCCTACGAGCAGTACTTC.

V gene TRBV7-9 combines with J gene TRBJ2-1, with 15 positions matching TRBD2. Germline V CDR1 and CDR2: SEHNR, FQNEAQ (reference sequence). The junction had 9 bases not matched to a gene; V was cut back by 5 bases and J by 4 bases. The CDR3 is 18 amino acids. CDR3 protein: CASSPRTSGGEMYNEQFF. The CDR3 bases are TGTGCCAGCAGCCCTCGGACTAGCGGGGGGGAAATGTACAATGAGCAGTTCTTC.

This clone was detected a few times. The chain links TRBV13 to TRBJ1-1; D is unresolved. CDR1 is PRHDT, CDR2 FYEKMQ, per germline (reference sequence). This CDR3 is built from 11 residues. The V end lost 6 bases, the J end lost 7 bases, and 9 bases lay between the germline ends. CDR3 region: CASRRVDEAFF. CDR3 bases: TGTGCCAGCAGACGGGTCGATGAAGCTTTCTTT.

This chain connects TRBV15 to TRBJ2-7, with 7 positions matching TRBD1. The germline gives CDR1 LNHNV, CDR2 YYDKDF (reference sequence). V lost 6 bases and J lost 2; bases outside the gene matches: 7. The CDR3 sequence is 14 residues long. The CDR3 bases are TGTGCCACCAGGTCTACAGGGGTGCCCTACGAGCAGTACTTC. Its translation: CATRSTGVPYEQYF.

The V call is TRBV7-2, the J call TRBJ1-2; D is perhaps TRBD1 (6 bases). Trimming pared 6 bases from V and 14 bases from J, leaving 16 bases between. The length of the CDR3 is 11 residues. The germline V gene encodes CDR1 SGHTA and CDR2 FQGNSA. The CDR3 nucleotides read TGTGCCAGCAGTAGGAGACAGGCAGGGACCTTC. Translation: CASSRRQAGTF.

This clone was seen just once. The genes are TRBV4-1 and TRBJ1-2, with 10 bases that match TRBD1. After removal of 0 bases from V and 2 bases from J, the junction contained 3 bases not matched to a gene. From germline, CDR1 is MGHRA and CDR2 YSYEKL. The CDR3 consists of 16 residues. CDR3 region: CASSQDPGQGNYGYTF. As DNA, the CDR3 is TGCGCCAGCAGCCAAGACCCGGGACAGGGGAACTATGGCTACACCTTC.

J is TRBJ2-7 and V is TRBV11-2; TRBD1 might be the D (6 bases). Trimming shortened V by 9 bases and J by 6 bases, and 24 bases separated the two germline ends. In germline, CDR1 is SGHAT, CDR2 FQNNGV. The CDR3 is 15 residues long. CDR3 sequence reads: CASPPTGHPSLEQYF. The CDR3 nucleotides read TGTGCCAGTCCCCCTACGGGACACCCTTCCCTCGAGCAGTACTTC.

This chain joins TRBV30 and TRBJ2-7; D gene ambiguous. Germline V gene lookup returns CDR1 GTSNPN and CDR2 SVGIG (reference sequence). The V end was cut by 6 bases, the J end by 7 bases, with 13 bases between. This CDR3 comprises 11 residues. The CDR3 bases are TGTGCCTGCGTAAGAAAGACGGAGCAGTACTTC. Encoded protein: CACVRKTEQYF.

This clone was detected only once. V is TRBV4-1 and J is TRBJ1-1; tentatively, D is TRBD1 (5 bases). The CDR3 spans 15 residues. Germline V gene lookup returns CDR1 MGHRA and CDR2 YSYEKL. Trimming took 4 bases from V and 4 from J, leaving 16 bases between them. This chain's CDR3 is CASSLRVQGGTEAFF. DNA for the CDR3: TGCGCCAGCAGCCTTCGGGTTCAGGGAGGCACTGAAGCTTTCTTT.

This clone was detected only a few times. The rearrangement joins TRBV7-3 to TRBJ1-2; 7 bases match TRBD1. Germline loops: CDR1 SGHTA, CDR2 FQGTGA. V lost 1 base to trimming and J lost 4 bases; unmatched junction nucleotides: 9. This CDR3 has 16 amino acids. CDR3 loop: CASSLIRRGLSYGYTF. The CDR3 DNA is TGTGCCAGCAGCTTAATCCGAAGGGGGCTTAGCTATGGCTACACCTTC.

This rearrangement joins TRBV15 to TRBJ2-7; D gene unclear. Germline loops: CDR1 LNHNV, CDR2 YYDKDF (reference sequence). This CDR3 has 14 amino acids. V was trimmed by 4 bases and J by 0 bases, leaving 10 bases between them. The chain's CDR3 is CATSNLAVSYEQYF. Here the CDR3 DNA reads TGTGCCACCAGCAACTTGGCGGTCTCCTACGAGCAGTACTTC. The full variable domain, its missing parts supplied by reference TRBV15 and TRBJ2-7, is DAMVIQNPRYQVTQFGKPVTLSCSQTLNHNVMYWYQQKSSQAPKLLFHYYDKDFNNEADTPDNFQSRRPNTSFCFLDIRSPGLGDTAMYLCATSNLAVSYEQYFGPGTRLTVT.

J is TRBJ2-1 and V is TRBV19, with TRBD2 matching over 11 bases. V gave up 6 bases and J gave up 3 bases; unmatched junction bases: 4. The CDR3 spans 15 residues. CDR1 is LNHDA, CDR2 SQIVND, per germline (reference sequence). The CDR3 protein is CASSRLAGNYNEQFF. The CDR3 nucleotides read TGTGCCAGTAGCCGACTAGCGGGGAACTACAATGAGCAGTTCTTC.

The V call is TRBV9, the J call TRBJ2-2; D may match TRBD1 or TRBD2 (7 bases each). Germline CDR1 SGDLS, CDR2 YYNGEE. Trimming took 4 bases from V and 7 from J, leaving 17 bases between them. CDR3 length: 15 residues. The CDR3 nucleotides are TGTGCCAGCAGCCCCTGGGGAGGGGGCGTCGGGGAGCTGTTTTTT. It encodes CASSPWGGGVGELFF.

The V call is TRBV4-2, the J call TRBJ2-2; a possible D gene is TRBD2 (6 bases). CDR3 length: 17 amino acids. CDR1 LGHNA and CDR2 YNFKEQ come from the germline V gene. Trimming pared 4 bases from V and 1 base from J, leaving 16 bases between. CDR3 residues: CASSRHDGGRNTGELFF. The CDR3 DNA reads as TGTGCCAGCAGCCGCCACGACGGGGGACGGAACACCGGGGAGCTGTTTTTT.

J is TRBJ1-1 and V is TRBV27; no definite D call. V lost 3 bases and J lost 3, with 8 bases in between. The length of the CDR3 is 13 residues. Germline CDR1 reads MNHEY; CDR2 reads SMNVEV (reference sequence). The CDR3 reads CASSFGRDTEAFF. CDR3 bases: TGTGCCAGCAGTTTTGGTAGGGACACTGAAGCTTTCTTT.

The gene calls are TRBV27 and TRBJ1-1, with D uncertain. The CDR3 loop spans 13 amino acids. V shed 3 bases and J shed 8 bases, with 13 bases lying between them. Germline CDR1 MNHEY, CDR2 SMNVEV (reference sequence). The chain's CDR3 is CASSLGGMTEAFF. CDR3 sequence (DNA): TGTGCCAGCAGTTTGGGAGGGATGACAGAAGCTTTCTTT.

This rearrangement joins TRBV4-2 to TRBJ1-4, with a tentative D call TRBD1 (6 bases). The V end lost 3 bases, the J end lost 3 bases, and 11 bases lay between the germline ends. The CDR3 covers 15 residues. CDR1 and CDR2 (germline): LGHNA, YNFKEQ. This CDR3 is CASSHHRGPNEKLFF. The DNA for the CDR3 is TGTGCCAGCAGCCACCACCGGGGGCCTAATGAAAAACTGTTTTTT.

This rearrangement joins TRBV2 to TRBJ2-7; 8 positions agree with TRBD1. This CDR3 comprises 15 residues. The ends lost 3 bases at V and 3 bases at J; junction bases unmatched: 7. Per the germline V gene, CDR1 is SNHLY and CDR2 is FYNNEI. CDR3 coding DNA: TGTGCCAGCAGTGAGAGGGACAGGACTATCTACGAGCAGTACTTC. Translating gives CASSERDRTIYEQYF.